This passage covers 5 T cell receptor beta chains from one sample sequenced in a study of tissue T cells after allogeneic stem cell transplantation. The repertoire was sequenced with immunoSEQ multiplex PCR; TCRdb's copy has only in-frame clones and lacks some. This sample has about 10,000 clones, with around half found just once. Time point reported: mouse harvest day 7 after allogeneic transplant. Each mouse received 10^7 T-cell-depleted marrow cells plus 10^6 splenic CD5+ T cells by tail vein. The sample was gut tissue. Receptors were obtained from a female BALB/c mouse given C57BL/6 T cells with graft-versus-host disease after an allogeneic hematopoietic cell transplant.

A word on this clone: Any gene name here is a mouse gene name. The read terminates 1 residue before the CDR3 end, so the remaining end is supplied by the germline J gene. The chain joins TRBV26 to TRBJ1-6; D remains unclear. TRBJ1-6 is placed among ORFs of uncertain function. The CDR3 is 14 residues long. CDR1 and CDR2 from the germline V gene are KGHPV and FQNQEV (reference sequence). V lost 5 bases and J 0 bases, leaving 5 bases between the germline ends. This CDR3 reads CASSGYSYNSPLYF. CDR3 DNA (partial): TGTGCCAGCAGTGGATATTCCTATAATTCGCCCCTCTAC.

This clone was seen only a few times. The gene names given are mouse names. From the germline J gene comes the end of the CDR3, since the read stops 1 residue before it. The J gene is TRBJ1-6, the V gene TRBV29, with no clear D. TRBJ1-6 is noted as an ORF with a role that remains uncertain. Trimming removed 2 bases from V and 7 bases from J, with 3 bases in between. The germline CDR1 and CDR2 sequences are MSHET and SYDVDS. This CDR3 region has 12 residues. The CDR3 loop reads CASSLRNSPLYF. CDR3 bases read: TGTGCTAGCAGTTTAAGGAATTCGCCCCTCTAC.

In the case of this clone: The germline and genes are mouse ones. The read finishes 1 residue shy of the CDR3 end, and the germline J gene is used to complete it. This sequence joins TRBV20 and TRBJ2-5; perhaps D is TRBD1 or TRBD2 (6 bases each). Germline V gene lookup returns CDR1 GFQATS and CDR2 STVNSAI. The CDR3 is made up of 13 amino acids. The germline V and J ends were trimmed by 1 base and 5 bases, with 10 bases remaining between them. CDR3 region: CGARGGRADTQYF. The CDR3 bases that were read are TGTGGTGCTAGGGGGGGGCGCGCAGACACCCAGTAC.

For this clone: The gene names given are mouse names. The read comes to an end 1 residue before the CDR3 does, leaving the germline J gene to fill in the end. The chain combines TRBV13-2 with TRBJ2-4, with TRBD2 matching 9 bases. Germline CDR1 and CDR2: NNHNN and SYGAGS (reference sequence). V trimming: 2 bases; J trimming: 1 base; junction bases outside the gene matches: 5. The CDR3 has 16 amino acids. CDR3 DNA (partial): TGTGCCAGCGGTGAAACTGGGGGGAAGGGTCAAAACACCTTGTAC. Its translation is CASGETGGKGQNTLY. The whole CDR3 protein is CASGETGGKGQNTLYF.

This clone has just a few counts. Gene names refer to mouse genes. The read ends 1 residue shy of where the CDR3 ends; the end is completed using the germline J gene. V is TRBV26 and J is TRBJ2-4; no definite D call. CDR1 is KGHPV, CDR2 FQNQEV, per germline (reference sequence). Trimming pared 1 base from V and 4 bases from J, leaving 6 bases between. This CDR3 has 13 amino acids. This CDR3 is CASSLFRENTLYF. The covered CDR3 bases are TGTGCCAGCAGTCTGTTTCGGGAAAACACCTTGTAC.